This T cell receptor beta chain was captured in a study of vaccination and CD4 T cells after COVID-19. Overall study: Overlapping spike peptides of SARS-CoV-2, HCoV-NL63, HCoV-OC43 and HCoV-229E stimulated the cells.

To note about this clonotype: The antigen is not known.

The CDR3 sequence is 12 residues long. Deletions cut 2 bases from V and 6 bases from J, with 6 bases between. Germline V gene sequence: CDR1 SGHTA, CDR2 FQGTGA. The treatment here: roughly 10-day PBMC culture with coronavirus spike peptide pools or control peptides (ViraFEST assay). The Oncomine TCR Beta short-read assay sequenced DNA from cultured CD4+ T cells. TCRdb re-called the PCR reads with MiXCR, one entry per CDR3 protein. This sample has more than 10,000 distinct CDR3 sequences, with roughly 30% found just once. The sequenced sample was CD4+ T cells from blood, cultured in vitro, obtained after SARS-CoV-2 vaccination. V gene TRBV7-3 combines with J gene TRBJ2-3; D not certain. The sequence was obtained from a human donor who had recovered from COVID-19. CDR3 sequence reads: CASSLSPDTQYF. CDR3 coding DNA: TGTGCCAGCAGCTTATCCCCGGATACGCAGTATTTT.